This T cell receptor (beta chain) was obtained from a study of blood T cell repertoires in COVID-19. Study-level information: T cells, B-cell-depleted T cells, or PBMCs supplied cDNA or gDNA.

As handled by the study authors: It was from reference gene primer amplification that nucleated cell counts were estimated. Profiled with immunoSEQ multiplex PCR; TCRdb holds only in-frame clones, not every one. That table is the source of V, J and clone size, and D and trimming were worked out from the DNA. The sample lists more than 120,000 clones, 87% occurring once. V lost 9 bases to trimming and J lost 0 bases, with 11 bases between them. This CDR3 has 13 amino acids. Germline CDR1 and CDR2: LGHDT and YNNKEL (reference sequence). The chain joins TRBV3-1 (or the pseudogene TRBV3-2) to TRBJ1-1, with a weak D call TRBD1 (5 bases). The receptor comes from a woman aged 45 to 65 with acute or convalescent COVID-19. Sequenced: peripheral blood. CDR3 residues: CASKGLLNTEAFF. As DNA, the CDR3 is TGTGCCAGTAAGGGACTTTTGAACACTGAAGCTTTCTTT.